A selection of T cell receptor beta chains follows, all from one sample in a study of blood T cell repertoires in COVID-19. The assay was immunoSEQ multiplex PCR, and TCRdb's table has in-frame clones only and misses some. The sample lists tens of thousands of clones; around 86% were seen once. The sequenced sample was peripheral blood. All receptors come from a woman between 65 and 79 years old with acute or convalescent COVID-19. The CDR3 runs from the conserved cysteine through the conserved F or W. Fields, in order: D gene, V gene, clone size, J gene, CDR3 protein, CDR3 DNA. A D gene is named only where the DNA matches it firmly. Expanded clones get a size class; other rows say once, few or many, or leave the size out.

>NA|TRBV9|NA|TRBJ1-2
CASSVTPANYGYTF
TGTGCCAGCAGCGTAACCCCAGCTAACTATGGCTACACCTTC
>NA|TRBV18|NA|TRBJ1-2
CASSPEAGANYGYTF
TGTGCCAGCTCACCCGAAGCGGGAGCTAACTATGGCTACACCTTC
>NA|TRBV11-2|NA|TRBJ2-3
CASSFPGRPDTQYF
TGTGCCAGCAGCTTCCCCGGCAGGCCAGATACGCAGTATTTT
>TRBD2|TRBV19|NA|TRBJ2-1
CASSMGGFYNKQFF
TGTGCCAGTAGTATGGGAGGGTTTTACAATAAGCAGTTCTTC
>TRBD1|TRBV14|once|TRBJ2-3
CASSLGQAVLGITDTQYF
TGTGCCAGCAGCTTGGGACAGGCGGTCCTTGGAATCACAGATACGCAGTATTTT
>TRBD1|TRBV5-6|NA|TRBJ1-1
CAAATGSNTEAFF
TGTGCCGCCGCGACAGGGTCGAACACTGAAGCTTTCTTT
>TRBD1|TRBV28|NA|TRBJ1-2
CASWARGQWYGYTF
TGTGCCAGCTGGGCCAGGGGGCAATGGTATGGCTACACCTTC
>TRBD1|TRBV7-9|NA|TRBJ1-2
CASSPWDRGYGYTF
TGTGCCAGCAGCCCCTGGGACAGGGGCTATGGCTACACCTTC
>NA|TRBV6-6|NA|TRBJ2-2
CASSQLKLTPANTGELFF
TGTGCCAGCAGTCAACTCAAACTGACACCCGCGAACACCGGGGAGCTGTTTTTT
>TRBD1|TRBV19|NA|TRBJ1-3
CATRTGDSLSGNTIYF
TGTGCCACCCGTACAGGGGACTCGCTCTCTGGAAACACCATATATTTT
>TRBD2|TRBV7-2|few|TRBJ2-2
CASSSVGTKGGELFF
TGTGCCAGCAGCTCGGTGGGGACTAAGGGCGGGGAGCTGTTTTTT
>TRBD1|TRBV18|NA|TRBJ1-5
CASSPDRVSLPQHF
TGTGCCAGCTCCCCTGACAGGGTGAGTCTGCCCCAGCATTTT
>NA|TRBV28|NA|TRBJ1-1
CAGRLQVTEAFF
TGTGCCGGCAGGTTACAGGTCACTGAAGCTTTCTTT
>TRBD1|TRBV11-2|once|TRBJ1-6
CASLYPSLTGGGSPLHF
TGTGCCAGTTTGTATCCTAGTCTGACAGGGGGCGGATCACCCCTCCACTTT
>NA|TRBV20-1|NA|TRBJ2-1
CSASAGLPYNEQFF
TGCAGTGCTAGTGCCGGACTTCCCTACAATGAGCAGTTCTTC
>TRBD2|TRBV5-4|NA|TRBJ2-7
CASSPYSVGRKGTSAYEQYF
TGTGCCAGCAGCCCGTACAGTGTGGGGAGAAAGGGGACTAGCGCCTACGAGCAGTACTTC
>NA|TRBV5-1|NA|TRBJ1-2
CASSPNYRELRYGYTF
TGCGCCAGCAGCCCGAATTACAGGGAGTTGCGCTATGGCTACACCTTC
>NA|TRBV5-4|few|TRBJ2-3
CASSLRGTDTQYF
TGTGCCAGCAGCTTGCGGGGGACAGATACGCAGTATTTT
>NA|TRBV6-4|NA|TRBJ2-5
CASSPGDQETQYF
TGTGCCAGCAGTCCAGGGGACCAAGAGACCCAGTACTTC
>NA|TRBV4-1|NA|TRBJ2-3
CASSQDSGPLTDTQYF
TGCGCCAGCAGCCAAGACTCAGGTCCCCTCACAGATACGCAGTATTTT
>NA|TRBV7-7|NA|TRBJ2-7
CASSLAATGTYEQYF
TGTGCTAGCAGCTTAGCCGCCACAGGGACCTACGAGCAGTACTTC
>TRBD1|TRBV29-1|NA|TRBJ1-3
CSGGQGNTGNTIYF
TGCAGCGGAGGACAGGGGAACACTGGAAACACCATATATTTT
>TRBD1|TRBV11-2|NA|TRBJ2-2
CASSLWTGTGELFF
TGTGCCAGCAGTCTATGGACAGGGACCGGGGAGCTGTTTTTT
>NA|TRBV19|NA|TRBJ1-4
CASSPSGVSKLFF
TGTGCCAGTAGTCCAAGCGGAGTCTCTAAACTGTTTTTT
>NA|TRBV7-9|NA|TRBJ2-1
CASSPSFSGTNNEQFF
TGTGCCAGCAGCCCTTCATTTAGCGGTACTAACAATGAGCAGTTCTTC
>TRBD2|TRBV10-3|NA|TRBJ2-5
CALRRGGPQETQYF
TGTGCCCTACGGCGGGGGGGCCCCCAAGAGACCCAGTACTTC
>NA|TRBV3-1/TRBV3-2|once|TRBJ1-2
CASSQGTVSYGYTF
TGTGCCAGCAGCCAAGGCACAGTTTCCTATGGCTACACCTTC
>TRBD1|TRBV19|NA|TRBJ2-3
CASSPRTGRADTQYF
TGTGCCAGTAGTCCTCGGACAGGGAGAGCAGATACGCAGTATTTT
>NA|TRBV19|NA|TRBJ2-5
CASSISKPSGETQYF
TGTGCCAGTAGTATATCCAAGCCGTCCGGGGAGACCCAGTACTTC
>TRBD2|TRBV3-1/TRBV3-2|NA|TRBJ2-2
CAISSVAGGPGELFF
TGTGCCATCTCGAGTGTAGCGGGAGGGCCCGGGGAGCTGTTTTTT
>TRBD1|TRBV10-1|once|TRBJ1-5
CASSGGRGQPQHF
TGCGCCAGCAGTGGGGGCAGGGGGCAGCCCCAGCATTTT
>NA|TRBV5-1|NA|TRBJ1-1
CASRREAARPVGTEAFF
TGCGCCAGCAGACGCGAGGCCGCCCGCCCGGTGGGCACTGAAGCTTTCTTT
>NA|TRBV18|few|TRBJ1-1
CASSPRGQQAFF
TGTGCCAGCTCACCCCGTGGACAGCAAGCTTTCTTT
>NA|TRBV28|NA|TRBJ1-1
CASSHNRQRNTEAFF
TGTGCCAGCAGCCACAACAGACAGAGGAACACTGAAGCTTTCTTT
>NA|TRBV10-3|once|TRBJ1-3
CAISEGTNSGNTIYF
TGTGCCATCAGTGAAGGGACAAACTCTGGAAACACCATATATTTT
>NA|TRBV5-1|NA|TRBJ2-1
CASSLAPQTRNEQFF
TGCGCCAGCAGCTTGGCCCCGCAAACTCGCAATGAGCAGTTCTTC
>NA|TRBV28|NA|TRBJ1-2
CASRPSGDGYGYTF
TGTGCCAGCAGGCCCTCGGGGGACGGCTATGGCTACACCTTC
>TRBD2|TRBV10-3|NA|TRBJ2-1
CATTIGTSRANEQFF
TGTGCCACAACCATTGGGACTAGCCGAGCCAATGAGCAGTTCTTC
>NA|TRBV19|NA|TRBJ1-5
CASSTPGWQQPQHF
TGTGCCAGTAGTACGCCAGGGTGGCAACAGCCCCAGCATTTT
>NA|TRBV19|NA|TRBJ1-1
CASGRPPQGLNTEAFF
TGTGCCAGTGGCCGTCCCCCGCAGGGTCTGAACACTGAAGCTTTCTTT
>NA|TRBV6-5|once|TRBJ1-1
CASSWGGANTEAFF
TGTGCCAGCAGTTGGGGGGGCGCGAACACTGAAGCTTTCTTT
>NA|TRBV11-2|NA|TRBJ1-2
CASSLEQGFIGYTF
TGTGCCAGCAGCTTGGAACAGGGCTTTATAGGCTACACCTTC
>NA|TRBV6-2/TRBV6-3|once|TRBJ2-1
CASSPVGAYNEQFF
TGTGCCAGCAGCCCAGTAGGAGCGTACAATGAGCAGTTCTTC
>TRBD1|TRBV19|once|TRBJ1-2
CASSPGQGHYGYTF
TGTGCCAGTAGTCCCGGACAGGGCCATTATGGCTACACCTTC
>TRBD1|TRBV11-2|NA|TRBJ1-2
CASSLVGQVNYGYTF
TGTGCCAGCAGCTTAGTAGGACAGGTTAACTATGGCTACACCTTC
>TRBD2|TRBV28|NA|TRBJ2-3
CASSSPLGRVADTQYF
TGTGCCAGCAGTTCCCCGCTGGGGAGGGTGGCGGATACGCAGTATTTT
>NA|TRBV11-1|NA|TRBJ2-1
CASSPTGGTAYNEQFF
TGTGCCAGCAGCCCAACGGGCGGGACTGCGTACAATGAGCAGTTCTTC
>TRBD2|TRBV5-1|NA|TRBJ2-2
CASSPWGGSNTGELFF
TGCGCCAGCAGCCCCTGGGGCGGGAGTAACACCGGGGAGCTGTTTTTT
>NA|TRBV6-6|NA|TRBJ1-5
CASSYSSGGREPQHF
TGTGCCAGCAGTTACTCGTCGGGGGGGAGAGAGCCCCAGCATTTT
>TRBD2|TRBV7-8|NA|TRBJ2-7
CASSLKLTSGSTAGEQYF
TGTGCCAGCAGCTTAAAATTGACTAGCGGGAGTACCGCGGGGGAGCAGTACTTC
>TRBD1|TRBV7-9|few|TRBJ1-2
CASSSYWDSSNYGYTF
TGTGCCAGCAGCTCCTATTGGGACAGCTCCAACTATGGCTACACCTTC
>NA|TRBV28|NA|TRBJ2-7
CASLTLSRAGYEQYF
TGTGCCAGCCTCACGCTTAGCAGGGCAGGATACGAGCAGTACTTC
>TRBD2|TRBV3-1/TRBV3-2|NA|TRBJ2-3
CASSRLAGGTDTQYF
TGTGCCAGCAGCCGGCTAGCGGGGGGCACAGATACGCAGTATTTT